This T cell receptor (beta chain) was sequenced during a study of Ad26.COV2.S vaccination and SARS-CoV-2 variants. The CDR3 loop spans 13 amino acids. Germline V gene data show CDR1 as LNHDA and CDR2 as SQIVND (reference sequence). V was trimmed by 5 bases and J by 7 bases, leaving 12 bases between them. The treatment was: over 15 received Ad26.COV2.S at low or high dose, single or two shots; roughly five received placebo; per-sample allocation not given. After the first vaccine or placebo injection, samples were drawn on day 63. Its platform was an Ad26 vector, and its expressed antigen was Wuhan-strain SARS-CoV-2 spike. Only in-frame clones appear in the TCRdb table, and some are missing; sequencing was by immunoSEQ multiplex PCR. This sample has about 320,000 clones; 85% to 90% occur once, and the top ten carry 1.9%.

Sequenced here: peripheral blood, sampled in a trial of Ad26.COV2.S vaccine versus placebo. The source of this sequence is a person aged 18-60 years who received the Ad26.COV2.S COVID-19 vaccine or a placebo. V usage is TRBV19 and J usage is TRBJ1-5; TRBD1 might be the D (5 bases). This CDR3 reads CASSRGAGQPQHF. The CDR3 DNA follows: TGTGCCAGTAGTCGGGGAGCAGGGCAGCCCCAGCATTTT.